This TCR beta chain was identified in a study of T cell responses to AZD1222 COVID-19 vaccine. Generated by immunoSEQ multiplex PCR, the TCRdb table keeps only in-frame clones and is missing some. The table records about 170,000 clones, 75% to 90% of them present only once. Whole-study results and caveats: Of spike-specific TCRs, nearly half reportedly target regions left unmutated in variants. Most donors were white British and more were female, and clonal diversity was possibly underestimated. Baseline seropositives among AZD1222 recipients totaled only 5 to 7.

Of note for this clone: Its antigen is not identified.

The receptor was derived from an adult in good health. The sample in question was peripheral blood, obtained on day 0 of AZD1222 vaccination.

CDR3: CASTSGGGAETQYF. The CDR3 nucleotides read TGTGCCAGCACCTCAGGGGGGGGAGCGGAGACCCAGTACTTC. J is TRBJ2-5 and V is TRBV11-2, with D perhaps given as TRBD1 or TRBD2 (7 bases each). This CDR3 contains 14 residues. The V and J ends lost 7 bases and 5 bases respectively, with 17 bases between them. Germline values: CDR1 SGHAT, CDR2 FQNNGV.